The T cell receptor (beta chain) described here comes from a study of blood T cell repertoires in COVID-19. Seattle researchers signed up patients amid active infection and tracked them longitudinally. In the original analysis: Amplified reference gene primers provided the basis for estimating nucleated cell counts. TCRdb's copy holds only in-frame clones and misses some; the assay was immunoSEQ multiplex PCR. The V and J calls and clone size are taken from that table; D and trimming were inferred from the DNA. The sample yields some 450,000 clones, 88% seen once. This clone was counted between two and nine times. Germline CDR1 and CDR2: MNHEY and SMNVEV (reference sequence). This CDR3 comprises 14 residues. Trimming left V 6 bases short and J 1 base short, with 12 bases between.

Sequenced sample: peripheral blood. The clonotype originates from a woman in her fifties or sixties with COVID-19, enrolled during active disease. The rearrangement joins TRBV27 to TRBJ1-1, with a tentative D call TRBD1 (6 bases). The CDR3: CASRLQGANTEAFF. For the CDR3, the DNA is TGTGCCAGCAGGCTACAGGGAGCGAACACTGAAGCTTTCTTT.